This TCR beta chain was obtained from a study of vaccination effects on CD4 cells after COVID-19. Trimming removed 3 bases from V and 3 bases from J; junction bases left unmatched: 5. This CDR3 is built from 15 residues. In germline, CDR1 is SGHRS, CDR2 YFSETQ. This clone has only a few counts. Its cognate antigen is unknown. Expansion with viral peptide pools was applied to antigen-specific CD4+ T cells by the ViraFEST assay prior to sequencing. Following an approximately ten-day culture, CD4+ T cells were purified. Convalescent patients had PCR-confirmed SARS-CoV-2 infection between March and December 2020. TCRdb keeps only in-frame clones here, not all; method: immunoSEQ multiplex PCR. The sample carries more than 20,000 clones, 75% to 80% recorded once.

This TCR derives from a human donor who had a prior SARS-CoV-2 infection. This chain connects TRBV5-1 to TRBJ2-7; 11 bases agree with TRBD2. The material was CD4+ T cells from PBMCs cultured with HCoV-NL63 spike peptides, obtained before COVID-19 vaccination. The CDR3 coding sequence is TGCGCCAGCAGCTCAGGGACTAGCGGAGGCTACGAGCAGTACTTC. Amino acid sequence: CASSSGTSGGYEQYF.